These T cell receptor beta chains were read from a single sample in a study of T-cell memory formation after mild COVID-19. TCRdb re-called the 5' RACE reads with MiXCR, one entry per CDR3 protein. The table includes 150,000 to 200,000 distinct CDR3 sequences, 10% to 15% detected once. The sequencing input was PBMCs or a T cell subset sorted from them (not recorded which). Source of these receptors: a man aged 18 to 35 who had mild COVID-19 (a few samples of this study predate the infection). Cell type and time point are not known. The CDR3 runs from the conserved cysteine through the conserved F or W.

cdr3_length	v_call	j_call	cdr3_aa
13	TRBV6-1	TRBJ1-1	CASSEFGNTEAFF
15	TRBV4-1	TRBJ1-1	CASRNLGTVNTEAFF
16	TRBV2	TRBJ2-5	CASTERGRGRQETQYF
16	TRBV7-3	TRBJ1-1	CASSPRGQLVTPRAFF
11	TRBV20-1	TRBJ1-1	CSARTYTEAFF
14	TRBV19	TRBJ2-1	CASRDPSSYNEQFF
14	TRBV12-3/TRBV12-4	TRBJ2-2	CASSVDRDTGELFF
16	TRBV4-2	TRBJ2-3	CASRDGGGLLTDTQYF
16	TRBV27	TRBJ2-5	CASSLFRGTIRETQYF
15	TRBV7-2	TRBJ2-1	CASSSDREPHNEQFF
15	TRBV4-3	TRBJ1-3	CASSQAYFSGNTIYF
13	TRBV28	TRBJ2-3	CASSQGNTDTQYF
14	TRBV7-9	TRBJ2-5	CASSSLGLKETQYF
14	TRBV7-8	TRBJ2-5	CASSYPRGQETQYF
16	TRBV5-4	TRBJ2-3	CASSLWAASSTDTQYF
15	TRBV2	TRBJ2-4	CASSTGTSVYSIPYF
13	TRBV24-1	TRBJ2-2	CATSASGAGELFF
15	TRBV18	TRBJ1-1	CASSPPSTPNTEAFF
17	TRBV4-3	TRBJ1-3	CASSQEALAGKRDTIYF
14	TRBV5-1	TRBJ2-7	CASSLGQGGHEQYF
20	TRBV5-1	TRBJ2-7	CASSPWPGQGRDSGSYEQYF
16	TRBV9	TRBJ2-2	CASSVLGSPNTGELFF
17	TRBV5-1	TRBJ2-3	CASSDLFGRGHPDTQYF